These 18 T cell receptor beta chains came from one sample sequenced in a study of CD8 T cells in Susac syndrome. Reverse transcription of about 0.45 to 1 ug RNA was performed with random hexamers. A single record per CDR3 protein comes from TCRdb applying MiXCR to the immunoSEQ multiplex PCR reads. The sample consists of approximately 190,000 distinct CDR3 sequences, approximately 95% of them appearing once. Source material: CD4+ T cells from PBMCs. These TCRs come from a human donor with Susac syndrome.

V is TRBV5-6 and J is TRBJ2-5; the D gene is possibly TRBD2 (6 bases). The ends were cut back, 3 bases at V and 2 bases at J, with 17 bases in the middle. CDR3 length: 16 residues. In germline, CDR1 is SGHDT, CDR2 YYEEEE. The CDR3 spells CASSWRALGKQETQYF. The DNA of the CDR3 is TGTGCCAGCAGCTGGAGGGCCCTGGGGAAACAAGAGACCCAGTACTTC.

This chain uses TRBV18 with TRBJ2-7; D gene unclear. The CDR3 length is 13 residues. Germline lookup yields CDR1 KGHSH and CDR2 LQKENI. Trimming took off 3 bases at V and 7 bases at J, with 13 bases between the two ends. DNA for the CDR3: TGTGCCAGCTCACCGGACCCCCTGGGGGAGCAGTACTTC. This translates into CASSPDPLGEQYF. The whole variable domain, filled in from reference TRBV18 and TRBJ2-7, reads NAGVMQNPRHLVRRRGQEARLRCSPMKGHSHVYWYRQLPEEGLKFMVYLQKENIIDESGMPKERFSAEFPKEGPSILRIQQVVRGDSAAYFCASSPDPLGEQYFGPGTRLTVT.

V is TRBV5-8 and J is TRBJ2-7; the match to TRBD1 covers 8 bases. From germline, CDR1 is SGHTS and CDR2 YDEGEE. V lost 4 bases to trimming and J lost 7 bases; unmatched junction nucleotides: 13. This CDR3 region has 15 residues. Here the CDR3 reads CASSVGQGYSDEQYF. The CDR3 DNA is TGTGCCAGCAGCGTCGGACAGGGCTATTCGGATGAGCAGTACTTC.

V gene TRBV20-1 combines with J gene TRBJ1-4; possibly TRBD1 for D (5 bases). CDR1 is DFQATT and CDR2 is SNEGSKA in the germline V gene (reference sequence). The CDR3 loop spans 17 amino acids. The ends were cut back, 6 bases at V and 5 bases at J, with 25 bases in the middle. The CDR3 DNA reads TGCAGTGCCCTGGGACTTATCGGACTGCCAGCCAATGAAAAACTGTTTTTT. Translation gives CSALGLIGLPANEKLFF.

The chain carries TRBV29-1 and TRBJ2-5, with 11 bases identical to TRBD2. The germline CDR1 and CDR2 sequences are SQVTM and ANQGSEA. J was trimmed by 5 bases and V by 3 bases; bases with no gene match: 5. CDR3 length: 14 amino acids. For the CDR3, the DNA is TGCAGCGTTGACCCTAGCGGGGGGCTGGAGACCCAGTACTTC. Translation: CSVDPSGGLETQYF.

The V call is TRBV3-1, the J call TRBJ2-2; 9 nucleotides line up with TRBD2. The V segment lost 0 bases and the J segment 5 bases; nucleotides outside the gene matches: 7. CDR1 is LGHDT, CDR2 YNNKEL, per germline (reference sequence). CDR3 size: 17 residues. The CDR3 loop reads CASSQDLVGLATGELFF. Written as DNA, the CDR3 is TGTGCCAGCAGCCAAGATCTAGTGGGACTAGCAACCGGGGAGCTGTTTTTT.

This clonotype was seen more than once but under ten times. This chain uses TRBV18 with TRBJ2-5; TRBD2 agrees at 10 bases. V was pared by 0 bases and J by 5 bases, with 0 bases of the junction left unmatched. This CDR3 region has 14 residues. The V gene's germline CDR1 is KGHSH and CDR2 LQKENI. The DNA of the CDR3 is TGTGCCAGCTCACCACCGACTAGCGGGGAGACCCAGTACTTC. It yields the protein CASSPPTSGETQYF. Complete variable domain (other parts from reference TRBV18 and TRBJ2-5): NAGVMQNPRHLVRRRGQEARLRCSPMKGHSHVYWYRQLPEEGLKFMVYLQKENIIDESGMPKERFSAEFPKEGPSILRIQQVVRGDSAAYFCASSPPTSGETQYFGPGTRLLVL.

The chain employs TRBV27 and TRBJ2-5; D is possibly TRBD1 (6 bases). Germline-derived CDR1 and CDR2 are MNHEY and SMNVEV (reference sequence). The CDR3 is 15 residues long. Trimming shortened V by 5 bases and J by 5 bases, and 18 bases separated the two germline ends. The CDR3 reads CASSPYSWTVETQYF. The CDR3 DNA is TGTGCCAGCAGTCCCTACTCATGGACAGTGGAGACCCAGTACTTC.

The chain links TRBV5-1 to TRBJ2-7; the D gene is possibly TRBD2 (7 bases). Between the trimmed V and J ends, which lost 4 bases and 6 bases, there was a span of 20 bases. The CDR3 contains 15 residues. Germline CDR1 and CDR2: SGHRS and YFSETQ. The CDR3 DNA reads TGCGCCAGCAGCACAACCGTAGGGGGAGGGAGCGAGCAGTACTTC. Translation: CASSTTVGGGSEQYF.

V is TRBV12-3 or TRBV12-4 and J is TRBJ2-3; D call uncertain. Trimming took off 8 bases at V and 1 base at J, with 13 bases between the two ends. This CDR3 is built from 14 residues. The CDR3 loop reads CASADNYGTDTQYF. Here the CDR3 DNA reads TGTGCCAGCGCTGACAACTACGGCACAGATACGCAGTATTTT.

This chain uses TRBV2 with TRBJ2-2; D unclear. CDR3 length: 13 residues. From germline, CDR1 is SNHLY and CDR2 FYNNEI. The V end lost 7 bases, the J end lost 6 bases, and 12 bases lay between the germline ends. The CDR3 here is CASKVSDAGELFF. CDR3 DNA sequence: TGTGCCAGCAAGGTATCGGATGCCGGGGAGCTGTTTTTT.

The chain carries TRBV5-4 and TRBJ1-4; no firm D call. There are 15 residues in the CDR3. The V and J ends lost 0 bases and 2 bases respectively, with 8 bases between them. Germline-derived CDR1 and CDR2 are SGHNT and YYREEE (reference sequence). The CDR3 region has the DNA TGTGCCAGCAGCTTGGGCAGAGCCACTAATGAAAAACTGTTTTTT. This encodes CASSLGRATNEKLFF.

This chain connects TRBV28 to TRBJ2-7, with D possibly being TRBD1 (6 bases). V was cut by 9 bases and J by 3 bases, with 12 bases left in between. The germline CDR1 and CDR2 sequences are MDHEN and SYDVKM. This CDR3 is built from 12 residues. The CDR3 loop is CASRTAYYEQYF. CDR3 DNA sequence: TGTGCCAGTCGGACAGCCTACTACGAGCAGTACTTC.

J is TRBJ2-5 and V is TRBV7-3; 7 nucleotides match TRBD1. Per germline, CDR1 SGHTA and CDR2 FQGTGA. The CDR3 is made up of 13 amino acids. V lost 4 bases and J lost 4; bases outside the gene matches: 3. The CDR3 sequence: CASSSAGGETQYF. The CDR3 region has the DNA TGTGCCAGCAGCTCAGCAGGGGGAGAGACCCAGTACTTC.

The rearrangement joins TRBV3-1 to TRBJ2-5; D remains unclear. Trimming stripped 0 bases from V and 2 bases from J, with 10 bases between. Germline CDR1 and CDR2: LGHDT and YNNKEL (reference sequence). The CDR3 covers 15 residues. The CDR3 nucleotides read TGTGCCAGCAGCCAAGAAGCTAGGGCACAAGAGACCCAGTACTTC. The encoded protein is CASSQEARAQETQYF.

The chain uses TRBV5-1 and TRBJ2-7, with D perhaps assigned TRBD1 or TRBD2 (6 bases each). The germline CDR1 and CDR2 sequences are SGHRS and YFSETQ. This CDR3 comprises 15 residues. V shed 0 bases and J shed 6 bases, with 16 bases lying between them. This CDR3 is CASSLEVTGGREQYF. CDR3 sequence (DNA): TGCGCCAGCAGCTTGGAGGTGACAGGAGGGCGCGAGCAGTACTTC. The variable domain in full, with the rest retrieved from reference TRBV5-1 and TRBJ2-7, is KAGVTQTPRYLIKTRGQQVTLSCSPISGHRSVSWYQQTPGQGLQFLFEYFSETQRNKGNFPGRFSGRQFSNSRSEMNVSTLELGDSALYLCASSLEVTGGREQYFGPGTRLTVT.

This clonotype has only one observation. The CDR3 loop is CASSEAGGRNEQFF. The DNA of the CDR3 is TGCGCCAGCAGTGAAGCGGGGGGCCGGAATGAGCAGTTCTTC. The chain links TRBV10-1 to TRBJ2-1; 9 positions match TRBD2. The V gene end was trimmed by 3 bases and the J gene end by 7 bases; junction bases not matched to a gene: 4. The CDR3 is made up of 14 amino acids. CDR1 and CDR2 (germline): WNHNN, SYGVQD (reference sequence).

The rearrangement uses TRBV6-5 and TRBJ2-1, with no clear D. This CDR3 is 16 amino acids long. Germline V gives CDR1 MNHEY, CDR2 SVGAGI. V dropped 2 bases and J dropped 2 bases, with 13 bases sitting between them. In DNA form, the CDR3 reads TGTGCCAGCAGTTACGGTGGGTCCAGACCCTACAATGAGCAGTTCTTC. This codes for CASSYGGSRPYNEQFF.